This T cell receptor (beta chain) was observed in a study of response to subunit inactivated influenza vaccine. The V and J ends lost 6 bases and 5 bases respectively, with 16 bases between them. This CDR3 is built from 14 residues. As to this clonotype: Antigen specificity is unknown.

TCRdb independently ran MiXCR on the RT-PCR reads; one entry per CDR3 protein. The table includes more than 550,000 distinct CDR3 sequences, approximately 12% detected once. Study-wide findings and caveats: Few additional T cells are recruited per seasonal influenza vaccination, authors suggested.

Specimen: PBMCs from blood, collected on the day of vaccination. This clonotype originated in a man in his forties or fifties who received an inactivated influenza vaccine. The chain has TRBV12-3 or TRBV12-4 and TRBJ2-5; TRBD1 might be the D (7 bases). The CDR3: CASSRRSGGETQYF. DNA of the CDR3: TGTGCCAGCAGCAGGCGGTCAGGGGGGGAGACCCAGTACTTC.